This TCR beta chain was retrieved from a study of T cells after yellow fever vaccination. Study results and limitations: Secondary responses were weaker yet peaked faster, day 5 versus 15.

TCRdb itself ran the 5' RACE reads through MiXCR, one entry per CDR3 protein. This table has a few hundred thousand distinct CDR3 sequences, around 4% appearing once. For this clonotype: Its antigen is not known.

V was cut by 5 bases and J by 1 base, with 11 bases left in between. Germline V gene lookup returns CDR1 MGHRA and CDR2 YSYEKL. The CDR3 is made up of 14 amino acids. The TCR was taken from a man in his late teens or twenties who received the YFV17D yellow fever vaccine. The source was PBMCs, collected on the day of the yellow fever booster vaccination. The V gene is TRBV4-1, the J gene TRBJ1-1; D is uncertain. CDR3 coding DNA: TGCGCCAGCAGCTTCCGACTGTGGAACACTGAAGCTTTCTTT. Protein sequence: CASSFRLWNTEAFF.